This T cell receptor (beta chain) was sequenced for a study of cytomegalovirus exposure and HLA in healthy donors (dated by TCRdb to the late 2010s). In the study overall: In an earlier analysis of 550 to 750 of the donors, less than 350 Gb of sequence data and approximately 120 million unique TCR beta sequences from about 179 million T cells were reported. The number of typed donors differed by locus: 629-630 for A, B, C, DRB1 and DQB1; 500 to 550 for DQA1; 606 for DPA1; and about 450 for DPB1. Donor age, sex, ethnicity and CMV serostatus were compiled together with the repertoire data. In an earlier analysis of 587 of the donors, high-throughput TCR beta sequencing was used to judge whether each TCR beta V gene segment behaved as functional or pseudogenic. All discovery cohort repertoires had been generated on a single sequencing platform. Of the 398 genotyped donors, approximately 80% fell in the genetic ancestry cluster associated with self-reported Caucasian donors. The study aimed to test whether signatures of past pathogen exposure could be identified by cataloging public T cell receptors. The study profiled the T cell repertoires of under 850 subjects by immunosequencing and related them to cytomegalovirus serostatus. Because of strong linkage in the cohort, four or five DR-DQ haplotypes were treated as single units for association and clustering. Both class I and class II loci were covered by HLA typing, at four-digit resolution. Genome-wide SNP genotypes for about 55% of the roughly 670 donors were used in a later genetic analysis, which treated that subset as a discovery cohort. In the later analysis, no new phenotypic data were used to find candidate immune exposures; instead, reliance was placed on TCR beta sequences and their occurrence across donors. In a later analysis, previously published TCR beta repertoires from several hundred donors were re-analyzed and high-resolution HLA genotyping was added so that TCR occurrence patterns could be studied. A separate validation cohort of approximately 120 different subjects was used in addition to the approximately 700-subject first cohort. On average, roughly 200,000 unique TCR beta nucleotide sequences were sequenced per donor among more than 350 genotyped donors of the cohort, with 15% to 20% of those sequences being non-productive. Roughly 300 gigabases of sequencing data and around 85 million unique TCR sequences made up an early release that covered under 750 HLA-typed donors. To predict cytomegalovirus infection status, the study brought together high-throughput TCR immunosequencing, statistical association of individual TCRs with disease status, and machine learning.

The cohort was made up of 500 to 800 healthy bone marrow donors. At the time of sampling, all cohort members were nominally healthy, though unrecorded immune exposures were likely present. The donor tested CMV seropositive and was one of the 289 seropositive cohort members. Every donor gave a peripheral blood sample, and the peripheral blood mononuclear cells from that sample were used for TCR beta sequencing. Genomic DNA was extracted from the blood cell samples with the Qiagen DNeasy Blood Extraction Kit. Beyond this particular receptor, the publication reports: In a later analysis, some 17,000 TCR beta sequences were associated with specific HLA alleles at a false discovery rate of 0.05. Some IMGT-functional V segments, including TRBV6-2 and TRBV6-3, could not be distinguished by the 87-base-pair reads and were therefore excluded. In a later analysis, HLA-associated TCR beta chains were found to be more clonally expanded and to have lower generation probabilities than equally common non-associated chains. A few of the identified cytomegalovirus-associated TCR beta chains were confirmed in vitro to be specific for cytomegalovirus antigens. A cluster of highly shared sequence variants was judged likely to be a technical artifact of the sequencing pipeline. A further reported finding was that TCR beta sequences accurately predicted the HLA-A and HLA-B alleles for most subjects in the first cohort. Strong co-occurrence of HLA alleles, especially DR and DQ, made assigning TCR associations to individual alleles difficult. Broadly in line with IMGT annotations, most TCR beta V segments showed up in productive rearrangements about 90% or about 30% of the time in an earlier analysis of several hundred of the donors. An association between a missense DCLRE1C variant and V-gene and J-gene trimming of TCR beta chains was found in a later genetic analysis and replicated in an independent cohort. The classifier was reported to diagnose cytomegalovirus status with high specificity and sensitivity in both the original cohort and the validation cohort. In a later analysis, TCR association rates were found to vary across HLA loci, with the most associated TCRs seen for DRB1 alleles and the fewest for HLA-C alleles. The authors suggested that the approach could potentially be generalized to other disease states and immunological phenotypes. For the cohort, immune exposure information was limited to CMV serostatus. In the study, around 160 TCR beta chains were listed as associated with cytomegalovirus. Because HLA typing was missing for some donors at each locus, association tests included only the typed subset. Across donors, most TCR sequences were observed very rarely, whereas some public TCRs were present in many individuals. Correlated functional status among segregating V segments might reflect linkage disequilibrium, but an unknown experimental factor could not be ruled out. A later genetic analysis reported fewer N-insertions in productive TCRs among donors in an Asian-associated ancestry cluster than the roughly 620-donor mean. Seventeen rarely observed V segments, including chromosome 9 orphons, were excluded from the earlier analysis of several hundred of the donors because counts were too low. According to a later analysis, parvovirus B19, influenza, CMV and Epstein-Barr virus appeared linked to several top co-occurrence clusters. The presence/absence analyses assumed that sequencing depth was roughly uniform across donors, and that assumption may not be true. Most CMV-associated TCR beta chains appeared to be HLA-restricted in a later analysis, and the HLA associations seemed to be driven largely by CMV exposure. Only TCR beta chains were sequenced in this cohort, and the absence of alpha or paired-chain data limited detectable features.

The method behind the library was the immunoSEQ multiplex PCR assay. The multiplex PCR relied on a mix of 60 forward primers for TCR Vbeta segments and 13 reverse primers for TCR Jbeta segments. A multiplex PCR assay on genomic DNA amplified the CDR3 region of rearranged TCR beta genes. The Illumina HiSeq System was used to sequence the amplified TCR beta libraries as 87-base-pair reads. The study's processing was this. Across the 670 or so repertoires, a later analysis counted 78 million or so unique TCR beta chains, 9 million to 14 million of which were shared by at least two donors. To remove PCR and sequencing errors, raw reads were error-corrected and collapsed into unique sequences using a nearest-neighbor algorithm that merged closely related sequences. V, D and J gene segments were assigned by aligning CDR3 sequences to IMGT reference sequences. For a sequence to be retained, at least a six-nucleotide match to both a V gene segment and a J gene segment was required. A rearrangement was called productive if the CDR3 had no stop codons and remained in frame with V and J, and every other rearrangement was called non-productive. Following IMGT convention, CDR3 was defined as the stretch from the second conserved V-encoded cysteine to the conserved J-encoded phenylalanine. In an earlier analysis of around 540 of the donors, sequences lacking an unambiguous match to a single V gene segment were excluded. An earlier analysis of approximately 590 of the donors called V segments functional above 56.7% productive rearrangements and segregating when the between-donor standard deviation exceeded 5%. A statistical classification framework was developed to diagnose cytomegalovirus status using the catalog of TCR beta chain sequences. In a later analysis, TCR nucleotide sequences were compared against IMGT/GENE-DB human TR gene sequences so that V and J genes could be assigned. In a later analysis, CDR3 sequences and most-parsimonious VDJ recombination scenarios were assigned using the TCRdist pipeline. In a later analysis, each TCR beta chain was defined by its CDR3 amino acid sequence together with its V-gene family, and reads lacking a unique V-gene family were excluded. As a way to deal with suspected cross-contamination and a sequencing artifact, a later analysis dropped 500 to 700 nucleotide sequences that were highly shared and had low generation probability. For each public chain, a later analysis derived a clonal expansion index from normalized ranks of inferred template counts within each repertoire. In a later analysis, generation probabilities were computed using a VDJ recombination model fitted to out-of-frame rearrangements, and the results were checked against IGoR. In a later analysis, TCR-TCR, TCR-HLA and TCR-CMV co-occurrence was scored with hypergeometric tests, and a repertoire-size bias correction was applied to TCR pairs. To estimate false discovery rates, a later analysis permuted the HLA or CMV assignments 20 times. In a later analysis, co-occurring TCRs were grouped using DBSCAN, with TCRdist sequence similarity added in when clustering inside HLA-allele-positive subsets. Repertoires with fewer than 30,000 or more than 120,000 public chains, plus five repertoires with anomalous nucleotide sharing, were excluded from co-occurrence clustering. Entries here come from immuneACCESS through TCRdb and include only in-frame sequences with V and J called. Some clones fail to appear in such tables; in the studies checked, an unresolved V gene covers under half of the shortfall, and the cause of the remainder is unknown. Clone size and the V and J calls come from that table; the DNA yielded D and trimming. The sample includes about 69,000 clones, with roughly 80% observed a single time. In total, the top ten clones hold approximately 22% of the sample.

Trimming takes 4 bases off V and 3 bases off J; junction bases not matched to a gene: 11. CDR1 is given as SGHNT and CDR2 as YYREEE, both from the germline V gene (reference sequence). The cysteine opens and the phenylalanine closes a CDR3 of 16 amino acids. Only CDR3 DNA is held: 48 bases, read in frame from base 1. Points on this clone: Its antigen is not yet known. Base qualities were left out, and no much larger clone turns up one base away.

The material sequenced was PBMCs. The receptor was derived from a woman younger than 45 in good health and CMV-seropositive. This sequence uses TRBV5-4 and TRBJ2-7, and 9 bases in between align with TRBD2. The CDR3 here reads CASSVILAGAYYEQYF. The DNA sequence is as follows: TGTGCCAGCAGCGTAATCTTAGCGGGAGCCTACTACGAGCAGTACTTC.